This T cell receptor (beta chain) was documented in a study of blood T cell repertoires in COVID-19. Study as a whole: Italy, Spain and the United States were the sources of the convalescent and acute COVID-19 samples. Sample material is recorded as cDNA or gDNA derived from T cells, B-cell-depleted T cells, or PBMCs.

The germline V gene encodes CDR1 SGHRS and CDR2 YFSETQ. V lost 6 bases, J lost 4 bases, and 4 bases stayed unmatched. There are 14 residues in the CDR3. In the study's own analysis: Estimation of nucleated cell counts was performed using reference gene primer amplification. Here immunoSEQ multiplex PCR was the method, and the copy in TCRdb shows in-frame clones only, minus some. The D gene and trimming were derived from the DNA, and the V and J assignments and clone size from that table. The data hold around 62,000 clones, with about 94% observed a single time. J is TRBJ2-5 and V is TRBV5-1; 12 bases fit TRBD1. The clonotype comes from a man in his 70s with active COVID-19. The sample comprised peripheral blood. CDR3 DNA sequence: TGCGCCAGCAACTCGGGACAGGGGGCAGAGACCCAGTACTTC. It specifies CASNSGQGAETQYF.